Listed below are T cell receptor beta chains from one sample, sequenced in a study of T-cell memory formation after mild COVID-19. TCRdb analysed the 5' RACE reads with MiXCR anew, one entry per CDR3 protein. This table holds under 300,000 distinct CDR3 sequences, around 17% found once. Sequencing was carried out using PBMCs or a T cell subset sorted from them (not recorded which). The receptor source for this set is a man aged 18 to 30 who had mild COVID-19 (a few samples of this study predate the infection). Cell type and time point are not known. CDR3s include the opening cysteine and the closing phenylalanine or tryptophan. Fields, in order: clone size, J gene, V gene, D gene, CDR3 protein, CDR3 DNA. The D gene is left open where the match is weak. The size of a clone is reported for some rows only, either as once, few or many, or as a class for expanded clones.

size: NA; J: TRBJ2-1; V: TRBV5-1; D: NA; CDR3: CASSWDRTYNEQFF; DNA: TGCGCCAGCAGTTGGGACCGGACCTACAATGAGCAGTTCTTC
size: NA; J: TRBJ2-6; V: TRBV12-3/TRBV12-4; D: TRBD1; CDR3: CASTTGNPSGANVLTF; DNA: TGTGCCAGCACGACAGGGAATCCCTCCGGGGCCAACGTCCTGACTTTC
size: NA; J: TRBJ1-4; V: TRBV19; D: NA; CDR3: CASSMGVQGKEKLFF; DNA: TGTGCCAGTAGTATGGGCGTGCAGGGAAAAGAAAAACTGTTTTTT
size: NA; J: TRBJ2-2; V: TRBV5-1; D: NA; CDR3: CASRLQGYTGELFF; DNA: TGCGCCAGCAGGTTACAAGGATACACCGGGGAGCTGTTTTTT
size: few; J: TRBJ2-7; V: TRBV27; D: NA; CDR3: CASSPQLFHEQYF; DNA: TGTGCCAGCAGTCCACAGTTATTCCACGAGCAGTACTTC
size: NA; J: TRBJ2-7; V: TRBV5-1; D: TRBD2; CDR3: CASSLVEASGGSSTYEQYF; DNA: TGCGCCAGCAGCTTGGTGGAGGCTAGCGGGGGGTCCAGTACCTACGAGCAGTACTTC
size: many; J: TRBJ2-2; V: TRBV10-2; D: NA; CDR3: CASRDTGLAGELFF; DNA: TGCGCCAGCAGGGATACAGGGTTAGCCGGGGAGCTGTTTTTT
size: NA; J: TRBJ2-3; V: TRBV5-1; D: TRBD2; CDR3: CASSSGLASSTDTQYF; DNA: TGCGCCAGCAGCTCCGGACTAGCCTCTAGCACAGATACGCAGTATTTT
size: few; J: TRBJ2-5; V: TRBV5-1; D: NA; CDR3: CASSLVPADSQYF; DNA: TGCGCCAGCAGCTTGGTACCTGCCGACTCGCAGTACTTC
size: few; J: TRBJ2-1; V: TRBV19; D: NA; CDR3: CASSIDRAGINEQFF; DNA: TGTGCCAGTAGTATAGACCGGGCAGGGATAAATGAGCAGTTCTTC
size: NA; J: TRBJ1-6; V: TRBV18; D: NA; CDR3: CASSGGSGYNSPLHF; DNA: TGTGCCAGCTCAGGTGGTTCAGGATATAATTCACCCCTCCACTTT
size: NA; J: TRBJ1-5; V: TRBV5-5; D: NA; CDR3: CASSPEYSNQPQHF; DNA: TGTGCCAGCAGCCCAGAGTATAGCAATCAGCCCCAGCATTTT
size: NA; J: TRBJ1-6; V: TRBV10-3; D: TRBD1; CDR3: CAIRQDRVTYNSPLHF; DNA: TGTGCCATCAGACAAGACAGGGTCACCTATAATTCACCCCTCCACTTT
size: few; J: TRBJ2-5; V: TRBV10-3; D: NA; CDR3: CAISEFSEETQYF; DNA: TGTGCCATCAGTGAGTTCTCTGAAGAGACCCAGTACTTC
size: NA; J: TRBJ2-5; V: TRBV7-9; D: NA; CDR3: CASINGLGGQETQYF; DNA: TGTGCCAGCATCAACGGGCTGGGGGGCCAAGAGACCCAGTACTTC
size: once; J: TRBJ1-2; V: TRBV7-8; D: NA; CDR3: CASSLRLGGYTF; DNA: TGTGCCAGCAGCTTACGGCTCGGTGGCTACACCTTC
size: many; J: TRBJ2-1; V: TRBV7-2; D: NA; CDR3: CASSQDSMIGQFF; DNA: TGTGCCAGCAGTCAAGACAGCATGATAGGGCAGTTCTTC
size: many; J: TRBJ1-6; V: TRBV12-3/TRBV12-4; D: TRBD1; CDR3: CASNGGRGPSPLHF; DNA: TGTGCCAGCAATGGAGGCAGGGGGCCATCACCCCTCCACTTT
size: NA; J: TRBJ1-2; V: TRBV11-2; D: TRBD1; CDR3: CASSSNRGGYTF; DNA: TGTGCCAGCAGCTCAAACAGGGGTGGCTACACCTTC
size: NA; J: TRBJ1-6; V: TRBV7-2; D: NA; CDR3: CASGGAGNSPLHF; DNA: TGTGCCAGCGGAGGGGCGGGGAATTCACCCCTCCACTTT
size: many; J: TRBJ1-1; V: TRBV15; D: NA; CDR3: CATSRDLGWDTEAFF; DNA: TGTGCCACCAGCAGAGACCTGGGGTGGGACACTGAAGCTTTCTTT
size: NA; J: TRBJ2-5; V: TRBV7-9; D: NA; CDR3: CASSYSLGRHQETQYF; DNA: TGTGCCAGCAGCTACAGTCTGGGGAGGCACCAAGAGACCCAGTACTTC
size: many; J: TRBJ2-2; V: TRBV7-2; D: NA; CDR3: CASSLDSVNTGELFF; DNA: TGTGCCAGCAGCTTAGACTCTGTAAACACCGGGGAGCTGTTTTTT
size: many; J: TRBJ2-2; V: TRBV7-6; D: TRBD1; CDR3: CASRNRGTNTGELFF; DNA: TGTGCCAGCAGGAACAGGGGTACGAACACCGGGGAGCTGTTTTTT
size: many; J: TRBJ1-5; V: TRBV10-2; D: NA; CDR3: CASSESHLNQPQHF; DNA: TGCGCCAGCAGTGAGAGTCACCTTAATCAGCCCCAGCATTTT
size: NA; J: TRBJ2-7; V: TRBV12-3/TRBV12-4; D: TRBD1; CDR3: CASSIQGPYYEQYF; DNA: TGTGCCAGCAGTATACAGGGGCCTTACTACGAGCAGTACTTC
size: many; J: TRBJ1-6; V: TRBV6-2/TRBV6-3; D: NA; CDR3: CASRLRINSPLHF; DNA: TGTGCCAGCAGGCTCAGGATTAATTCACCCCTCCACTTT
size: few; J: TRBJ2-1; V: TRBV6-2/TRBV6-3; D: NA; CDR3: CASSYDKYNEQFF; DNA: TGTGCCAGCAGTTACGACAAATACAATGAGCAGTTCTTC
size: NA; J: TRBJ2-5; V: TRBV5-1; D: NA; CDR3: CASINPQGGETQYF; DNA: TGCGCCAGCATTAATCCGCAGGGCGGTGAGACCCAGTACTTC
size: few; J: TRBJ2-6; V: TRBV4-2; D: NA; CDR3: CASSQDPPGTGANVLTF; DNA: TGTGCCAGCAGCCAAGATCCCCCAGGGACAGGGGCCAACGTCCTGACTTTC
size: few; J: TRBJ2-2; V: TRBV11-1; D: NA; CDR3: CASTLKGPNTGELFF; DNA: TGTGCCAGCACGCTGAAGGGCCCGAACACCGGGGAGCTGTTTTTT
size: few; J: TRBJ2-1; V: TRBV28; D: NA; CDR3: CASSPYGRGEQFF; DNA: TGTGCCAGCAGTCCGTACGGCAGGGGTGAGCAGTTCTTC
size: NA; J: TRBJ2-1; V: TRBV7-3; D: TRBD2; CDR3: CASSSSERGNQFF; DNA: TGTGCCAGCAGCTCATCCGAGCGGGGGAATCAGTTCTTC
size: NA; J: TRBJ2-1; V: TRBV5-1; D: NA; CDR3: CASSLRLAYEQFF; DNA: TGCGCCAGCAGCTTGAGGCTAGCCTATGAGCAGTTCTTC
size: NA; J: TRBJ2-7; V: TRBV5-5; D: NA; CDR3: CASSTGARNEQYF; DNA: TGTGCCAGCAGCACCGGGGCGCGGAACGAGCAGTACTTC
size: few; J: TRBJ2-3; V: TRBV7-3; D: NA; CDR3: CASSLRRAGDTQYF; DNA: TGTGCCAGCAGCTTAAGGCGGGCCGGGGATACGCAGTATTTT
size: few; J: TRBJ2-3; V: TRBV5-1; D: NA; CDR3: CASSSPESTDTQYF; DNA: TGCGCCAGCAGCTCGCCAGAAAGCACAGATACGCAGTATTTT
size: NA; J: TRBJ1-6; V: TRBV4-1; D: NA; CDR3: CASSQDRWISSPLHF; DNA: TGCGCCAGCAGCCAAGATAGGTGGATCTCTTCACCCCTCCACTTT
size: few; J: TRBJ2-3; V: TRBV7-2; D: NA; CDR3: CASSFRFDTQYF; DNA: TGTGCCAGCAGCTTCAGGTTCGATACGCAGTATTTT
size: few; J: TRBJ1-1; V: TRBV5-6; D: TRBD1; CDR3: CASRPRQGKNTEAFF; DNA: TGTGCCAGCAGACCCCGACAGGGTAAGAACACTGAAGCTTTCTTT
size: NA; J: TRBJ2-2; V: TRBV14; D: TRBD1; CDR3: CASSRTGGYTGELFF; DNA: TGTGCCAGCAGCAGGACAGGGGGGTACACCGGGGAGCTGTTTTTT
size: NA; J: TRBJ2-1; V: TRBV5-1; D: TRBD2; CDR3: CASSLSERGLSYNEQFF; DNA: TGCGCCAGCAGCCTCAGCGAGCGGGGGCTCTCCTACAATGAGCAGTTCTTC
size: NA; J: TRBJ2-7; V: TRBV6-2/TRBV6-3; D: TRBD2; CDR3: CASSYDDSGGYEQYF; DNA: TGTGCCAGCAGTTACGACGATAGCGGGGGGTACGAGCAGTACTTC
size: NA; J: TRBJ2-5; V: TRBV5-1; D: TRBD1; CDR3: CASSGGQGQETQYF; DNA: TGCGCCAGCAGCGGGGGACAGGGCCAAGAGACCCAGTACTTC
size: NA; J: TRBJ2-7; V: TRBV9; D: TRBD1; CDR3: CASSVGQEPYEQYF; DNA: TGTGCCAGCAGCGTCGGACAGGAACCCTACGAGCAGTACTTC
size: NA; J: TRBJ2-3; V: TRBV7-9; D: NA; CDR3: CASSYRQDTDTQYF; DNA: TGTGCCAGCAGCTACCGACAGGACACAGATACGCAGTATTTT
size: NA; J: TRBJ2-1; V: TRBV4-3; D: NA; CDR3: CASSRTNTGLSF; DNA: TGCGCCAGCAGTCGAACTAATACGGGACTTAGCTTC
size: NA; J: TRBJ2-7; V: TRBV30; D: NA; CDR3: CAWSVSSLPTYEQYF; DNA: TGTGCCTGGAGCGTCTCCAGCCTGCCCACCTACGAGCAGTACTTC
size: NA; J: TRBJ2-7; V: TRBV5-1; D: TRBD1; CDR3: CASSQDRGYEQYF; DNA: TGCGCCAGCAGCCAGGACAGGGGCTACGAGCAGTACTTC
size: NA; J: TRBJ2-5; V: TRBV7-3; D: NA; CDR3: CASSPNQGFLDQETQYF; DNA: TGTGCCAGCAGTCCCAACCAGGGCTTTCTTGACCAAGAGACCCAGTACTTC
size: NA; J: TRBJ2-3; V: TRBV5-1; D: NA; CDR3: CASRTQVPSTDTQYF; DNA: TGCGCCAGCAGGACGCAGGTACCGAGCACAGATACGCAGTATTTT
size: few; J: TRBJ1-6; V: TRBV5-6; D: TRBD1; CDR3: CASSAGQGHNSPLHF; DNA: TGTGCCAGCAGCGCTGGACAGGGGCATAATTCACCCCTCCACTTT